The T cell receptor beta chain described here comes from a study of blood T cell repertoires in COVID-19. In the study overall: From the United States, Italy and Spain came samples of acute and convalescent COVID-19. T cells, B-cell-depleted T cells, or PBMCs provided the cDNA or gDNA that served as material.

Per the original methods: Amplification of reference gene primers was used by the study to estimate nucleated cell counts. Using immunoSEQ multiplex PCR, the repertoire was profiled, and TCRdb retains in-frame clones only, with some absent. The V and J calls and clone size are taken from that table; D and trimming were inferred from the DNA. In the table there are around 110,000 clones, 70% to 85% of which are singletons. V shed 8 bases and J 2 bases; nucleotides not matched to a gene: 1. This CDR3 comprises 14 residues. The germline V gene has CDR1 SNHLY and CDR2 FYNNEI. Material: peripheral blood. The TCR sequence derives from a man in his 70s with active or convalescent COVID-19. The rearrangement uses TRBV2 and TRBJ2-3; 13 bases map to TRBD2. In DNA form, the CDR3 reads TGTGCCAGCGGACTAGCGGGGGTCACAGATACGCAGTATTTT. Amino acid sequence: CASGLAGVTDTQYF.